A selection of T cell receptor beta chains follows, all from one sample in a study of T cells in Graves' hyperthyroidism and ophthalmopathy. TCRdb used MiXCR to reprocess the multiplex PCR reads, holding one entry per CDR3 protein. This table has around 290,000 distinct CDR3 sequences, about a sixth appearing once. The sample consisted of blood. These receptors were collected from a woman aged 55-69 years with Graves' ophthalmopathy. Each CDR3 is given with its conserved first and last residue. Each record gives: clone size, D gene, CDR3 length, V gene, J gene, CDR3 DNA, CDR3 protein. A D gene is named only where the DNA matches it firmly. Clone size appears in some rows only: once, few, many, or a class for an expanded clone.

clone size: many
D gene: .
CDR3 length: 15
V gene: TRBV9
J gene: TRBJ1-2
CDR3 DNA: TGTGCCAGCAGCGTAGTCCCGGACACTGACTATGGCTACACCTTC
CDR3 protein: CASSVVPDTDYGYTF

clone size: .
D gene: TRBD2
CDR3 length: 15
V gene: TRBV24-1
J gene: TRBJ2-1
CDR3 DNA: TGTGCCACCAGTGATATCGGGACTAGCCACAATGAGCAGTTCTTC
CDR3 protein: CATSDIGTSHNEQFF

clone size: few
D gene: TRBD2
CDR3 length: 14
V gene: TRBV25-1
J gene: TRBJ2-7
CDR3 DNA: TGTGCCAGCATGACGGGGACTAAAGGGTACGAGCAGTACTTC
CDR3 protein: CASMTGTKGYEQYF

clone size: few
D gene: .
CDR3 length: 16
V gene: TRBV12-5
J gene: TRBJ1-5
CDR3 DNA: TGTGCTAGTGGCTATCGCGGGAGGGAGCGAGGTCAGCCCCAGCATTTT
CDR3 protein: CASGYRGRERGQPQHF

clone size: many
D gene: .
CDR3 length: 16
V gene: TRBV27
J gene: TRBJ2-7
CDR3 DNA: TGTGCCAGCAGACCGAGCGGGACAGCCTCTACCTACGAGCAGTACTTC
CDR3 protein: CASRPSGTASTYEQYF

clone size: many
D gene: TRBD1
CDR3 length: 13
V gene: TRBV7-3
J gene: TRBJ2-7
CDR3 DNA: TGTGCCAGCAGCTTAAACAGGGGGCGCGAGCAGTACTTC
CDR3 protein: CASSLNRGREQYF

clone size: .
D gene: .
CDR3 length: 16
V gene: TRBV19
J gene: TRBJ2-3
CDR3 DNA: TGTGCCACAAACCCGGAGGGGGTCTGGCGTACGGATACGCAGTATTTT
CDR3 protein: CATNPEGVWRTDTQYF

clone size: many
D gene: .
CDR3 length: 15
V gene: TRBV5-5
J gene: TRBJ1-6
CDR3 DNA: TGTGCCAGCAGCTTTTACAGGGTTGATAATTCACCCCTCCACTTT
CDR3 protein: CASSFYRVDNSPLHF

clone size: .
D gene: TRBD2
CDR3 length: 17
V gene: TRBV27
J gene: TRBJ2-3
CDR3 DNA: TGTGCCAGCAGTCTTATGGGACTAGCGGGGGGGCCAGATACGCAGTATTTT
CDR3 protein: CASSLMGLAGGPDTQYF

clone size: .
D gene: .
CDR3 length: 16
V gene: TRBV19
J gene: TRBJ1-3
CDR3 DNA: TGTGCCAGTAGTTTTGCCGGGAGCCGCTCTGGAAACACCATATATTTT
CDR3 protein: CASSFAGSRSGNTIYF

clone size: few
D gene: TRBD1
CDR3 length: 16
V gene: TRBV5-1
J gene: TRBJ1-3
CDR3 DNA: TGCGCCAGCAGCAGCCTGGGACAGGGCTCTGGAAACACCATATATTTT
CDR3 protein: CASSSLGQGSGNTIYF

clone size: .
D gene: .
CDR3 length: 13
V gene: TRBV20-1
J gene: TRBJ1-4
CDR3 DNA: TGCAGTGCTCAAAAAGGACAGAATGAAAAACTGTTTTTT
CDR3 protein: CSAQKGQNEKLFF

clone size: many
D gene: .
CDR3 length: 13
V gene: TRBV7-3
J gene: TRBJ2-7
CDR3 DNA: TGTGCCAGCAGCCGGGGGACACGCGACGAGCAGTACTTC
CDR3 protein: CASSRGTRDEQYF

clone size: many
D gene: TRBD1
CDR3 length: 14
V gene: TRBV7-9
J gene: TRBJ2-3
CDR3 DNA: TGTGCCAGCAGCCGGACAGGGGGCGTTCATACGCAGTATTTT
CDR3 protein: CASSRTGGVHTQYF

clone size: .
D gene: TRBD1
CDR3 length: 14
V gene: TRBV12-3/TRBV12-4
J gene: TRBJ2-4
CDR3 DNA: TGTGCCAGCACCCAGGGGGCCCCCAAAAACATTCAGTACTTC
CDR3 protein: CASTQGAPKNIQYF

clone size: many
D gene: TRBD1
CDR3 length: 16
V gene: TRBV6-1
J gene: TRBJ2-3
CDR3 DNA: TGTGCCAGCAGTGAAGAGACAGGGGGCGTCCCAGATACGCAGTATTTT
CDR3 protein: CASSEETGGVPDTQYF

clone size: .
D gene: TRBD2
CDR3 length: 15
V gene: TRBV3-1
J gene: TRBJ2-1
CDR3 DNA: TGTGCCAGCAGCCACACTAGCGTCTCCTACAATGAGCAGTTCTTC
CDR3 protein: CASSHTSVSYNEQFF

clone size: .
D gene: TRBD1
CDR3 length: 15
V gene: TRBV4-3
J gene: TRBJ1-2
CDR3 DNA: TGCGCCAGCAGCCAAGACCCAGGGGGAACCGCAGGCTACACCTTC
CDR3 protein: CASSQDPGGTAGYTF

clone size: many
D gene: TRBD1
CDR3 length: 13
V gene: TRBV6-2/TRBV6-3
J gene: TRBJ1-1
CDR3 DNA: TGTGCCAGCAGTGGACAGGTTTGGGCTGAAGCTTTCTTT
CDR3 protein: CASSGQVWAEAFF

clone size: few
D gene: .
CDR3 length: 18
V gene: TRBV4-3
J gene: TRBJ1-4
CDR3 DNA: TGCGCCAGCAGCCAAGGAATGTTCAGGCTGAGGGCTAATGAAAAACTGTTTTTT
CDR3 protein: CASSQGMFRLRANEKLFF

clone size: many
D gene: .
CDR3 length: 15
V gene: TRBV7-9
J gene: TRBJ1-4
CDR3 DNA: TGTGCCAGCAGCTTAGGAGGCAGTTCTAATGAAAAACTGTTTTTT
CDR3 protein: CASSLGGSSNEKLFF

clone size: many
D gene: .
CDR3 length: 16
V gene: TRBV29-1
J gene: TRBJ1-2
CDR3 DNA: TGCAGCGCCAGGGCGGCAGGGGCGACCTCTAACTATGGCTACACCTTC
CDR3 protein: CSARAAGATSNYGYTF

clone size: many
D gene: TRBD1
CDR3 length: 14
V gene: TRBV20-1
J gene: TRBJ1-4
CDR3 DNA: TGCAGTGCTGAGGACAGGGGTGTGGGTGAAAAACTGTTTTTT
CDR3 protein: CSAEDRGVGEKLFF

clone size: .
D gene: .
CDR3 length: 16
V gene: TRBV12-3/TRBV12-4
J gene: TRBJ1-3
CDR3 DNA: TGTGCCAGCAGTCTCCAGGCAGGGGCAGGTGGAAACACCATATATTTT
CDR3 protein: CASSLQAGAGGNTIYF

clone size: .
D gene: TRBD1
CDR3 length: 15
V gene: TRBV5-1
J gene: TRBJ2-2
CDR3 DNA: TGCGCCAGCAGCCTGGACAGGGGCGGAAACGGGGAGCTGTTTTTT
CDR3 protein: CASSLDRGGNGELFF

clone size: many
D gene: .
CDR3 length: 15
V gene: TRBV11-1
J gene: TRBJ1-1
CDR3 DNA: TGTGCCAGCAGCTTATTTTCTCGTAGAAGCACTGAAGCTTTCTTT
CDR3 protein: CASSLFSRRSTEAFF

clone size: .
D gene: .
CDR3 length: 12
V gene: TRBV7-9
J gene: TRBJ1-1
CDR3 DNA: TGTGCCAGCAACTCGGGGTTGACTGAAGCTTTCTTT
CDR3 protein: CASNSGLTEAFF

clone size: few
D gene: .
CDR3 length: 11
V gene: TRBV20-1
J gene: TRBJ2-7
CDR3 DNA: TGCAGTGCGGGTACAGGCGCTGAGCAGTACTTC
CDR3 protein: CSAGTGAEQYF

clone size: many
D gene: .
CDR3 length: 12
V gene: TRBV6-6
J gene: TRBJ1-2
CDR3 DNA: TGTGCCAGCAGTTACCAGGGGATTATCTACACCTTC
CDR3 protein: CASSYQGIIYTF

clone size: few
D gene: TRBD2
CDR3 length: 14
V gene: TRBV2
J gene: TRBJ2-2
CDR3 DNA: TGTGCCAGCACTAGACTAGCCAACACCGGGGAGCTGTTTTTT
CDR3 protein: CASTRLANTGELFF

clone size: .
D gene: .
CDR3 length: 14
V gene: TRBV20-1
J gene: TRBJ2-7
CDR3 DNA: TGCAGTGCTAGTTCGTTACAGACCCCCGAGGAGCAGTACTTC
CDR3 protein: CSASSLQTPEEQYF

clone size: many
D gene: .
CDR3 length: 16
V gene: TRBV2
J gene: TRBJ2-1
CDR3 DNA: TGTGCCAGCAGTGCAGACGGAACTCCCTACTACAATGAGCAGTTCTTC
CDR3 protein: CASSADGTPYYNEQFF

clone size: few
D gene: TRBD2
CDR3 length: 16
V gene: TRBV9
J gene: TRBJ2-4
CDR3 DNA: TGTGCCAGCAGCGTAGGGCTAGCGGGAGGGCAAAACATTCAGTACTTC
CDR3 protein: CASSVGLAGGQNIQYF

clone size: few
D gene: .
CDR3 length: 13
V gene: TRBV6-6
J gene: TRBJ2-5
CDR3 DNA: TGTGCCAGCAGTTACTCGGTCAGTGAGACCCAGTACTTC
CDR3 protein: CASSYSVSETQYF

clone size: .
D gene: .
CDR3 length: 12
V gene: TRBV10-3
J gene: TRBJ2-7
CDR3 DNA: TGTGCCATCAGTGGGACAGAGTACGAGCAGTACTTC
CDR3 protein: CAISGTEYEQYF

clone size: many
D gene: TRBD1
CDR3 length: 15
V gene: TRBV6-1
J gene: TRBJ1-5
CDR3 DNA: TGTGCCAGCAGGGAACAGGGGGGTTTAAATCAGCCCCAGCATTTT
CDR3 protein: CASREQGGLNQPQHF

clone size: .
D gene: TRBD1
CDR3 length: 14
V gene: TRBV5-8
J gene: TRBJ2-7
CDR3 DNA: TGTGCCAGCAGCTTGGGGACAGGAGGACATAAGCAGTACTTC
CDR3 protein: CASSLGTGGHKQYF

clone size: many
D gene: TRBD2
CDR3 length: 15
V gene: TRBV5-4
J gene: TRBJ2-5
CDR3 DNA: TGTGCCAGCAGCTCACCTAGCGGGGGCCAAGAGACCCAGTACTTC
CDR3 protein: CASSSPSGGQETQYF

clone size: .
D gene: .
CDR3 length: 15
V gene: TRBV5-4
J gene: TRBJ1-2
CDR3 DNA: TGTGCCAGCAGCTTGGATGACCCTATGGTCTATGGCTACACCTTC
CDR3 protein: CASSLDDPMVYGYTF

clone size: .
D gene: TRBD1
CDR3 length: 15
V gene: TRBV20-1
J gene: TRBJ2-2
CDR3 DNA: TGCAGTGCTAGGAACCCGGGACAGGGGACCGGGGAGCTGTTTTTT
CDR3 protein: CSARNPGQGTGELFF

clone size: many
D gene: .
CDR3 length: 11
V gene: TRBV6-1
J gene: TRBJ2-3
CDR3 DNA: TGTGCCAGCAGTCAGCTTCGGACGCAGTATTTT
CDR3 protein: CASSQLRTQYF

clone size: few
D gene: .
CDR3 length: 11
V gene: TRBV30
J gene: TRBJ2-3
CDR3 DNA: TGTGCCTGGGAGGGCGAAGATACGCAGTATTTT
CDR3 protein: CAWEGEDTQYF

clone size: many
D gene: TRBD1
CDR3 length: 15
V gene: TRBV6-2/TRBV6-3
J gene: TRBJ1-5
CDR3 DNA: TGTGCCAGCAGTTACGGACAGGGGGGGAATCAGCCCCAGCATTTT
CDR3 protein: CASSYGQGGNQPQHF

clone size: .
D gene: .
CDR3 length: 16
V gene: TRBV9
J gene: TRBJ1-1
CDR3 DNA: TGTGCCAGCAGCGGTGGGGCGACACGGACGGACACTGAAGCTTTCTTT
CDR3 protein: CASSGGATRTDTEAFF

clone size: .
D gene: .
CDR3 length: 15
V gene: TRBV12-3/TRBV12-4
J gene: TRBJ2-3
CDR3 DNA: TGTGCCAGCAGCGCCCAGGGTTCTAGCACAGATACGCAGTATTTT
CDR3 protein: CASSAQGSSTDTQYF

clone size: .
D gene: .
CDR3 length: 14
V gene: TRBV3-1
J gene: TRBJ1-1
CDR3 DNA: TGTGCCAGCAACTCAGGGCTGGGACGGACTGAAGCTTTCTTT
CDR3 protein: CASNSGLGRTEAFF

clone size: once
D gene: TRBD1
CDR3 length: 15
V gene: TRBV20-1
J gene: TRBJ2-1
CDR3 DNA: TGCAGTGCTAAAGCCGGGACAGGGGGTGAGGATGAGCAGTTCTTC
CDR3 protein: CSAKAGTGGEDEQFF

clone size: many
D gene: TRBD2
CDR3 length: 18
V gene: TRBV6-6
J gene: TRBJ2-1
CDR3 DNA: TGTGCCAGCAGTTACTCGTTTACGCGGCTAGCGGGAGGCAACGAGCAGTTCTTC
CDR3 protein: CASSYSFTRLAGGNEQFF

clone size: few
D gene: .
CDR3 length: 14
V gene: TRBV15
J gene: TRBJ2-1
CDR3 DNA: TGTGCCACCAGCAGAGATCTCTCCTACAATGAGCAGTTCTTC
CDR3 protein: CATSRDLSYNEQFF

clone size: many
D gene: .
CDR3 length: 17
V gene: TRBV9
J gene: TRBJ2-1
CDR3 DNA: TGTGCCAGCAGCGTATCGGTGTTCCCGAGCTCCTACAATGAGCAGTTCTTC
CDR3 protein: CASSVSVFPSSYNEQFF

clone size: many
D gene: .
CDR3 length: 15
V gene: TRBV7-2
J gene: TRBJ2-7
CDR3 DNA: TGTGCCAGCAGCTTGAGGGGGACCGCCTCCTACGAGCAGTACTTC
CDR3 protein: CASSLRGTASYEQYF

clone size: many
D gene: .
CDR3 length: 12
V gene: TRBV6-1
J gene: TRBJ2-7
CDR3 DNA: TGTGCCAGCCAACTTACTTTCTACGAGCAGTACTTC
CDR3 protein: CASQLTFYEQYF

clone size: .
D gene: TRBD1
CDR3 length: 15
V gene: TRBV20-1
J gene: TRBJ2-1
CDR3 DNA: TGCAGTGCTCGAACAGGGGGTGTATGGTTGGATGAGCAGTTCTTC
CDR3 protein: CSARTGGVWLDEQFF

clone size: few
D gene: TRBD1
CDR3 length: 15
V gene: TRBV20-1
J gene: TRBJ1-6
CDR3 DNA: TGCAGTGCTAGAGATCGTCGCAGGGGGGATTCACCCCTCCACTTT
CDR3 protein: CSARDRRRGDSPLHF